These 15 T cell receptor beta chains came from one sample sequenced in a study of blood T cell repertoires in COVID-19. Clones were read by immunoSEQ multiplex PCR, and TCRdb kept only the in-frame ones, dropping some. The data contain 250,000 to 300,000 clones, 75% to 90% of them singletons. The sequencing sample was made of peripheral blood. All receptors derive from a woman in her forties or fifties who had recovered from COVID-19.

V and J are TRBV6-2 or TRBV6-3 and TRBJ1-1, with TRBD1 matching 8 bases. The V gene end was trimmed by 6 bases and the J gene end by 11 bases; junction bases not matched to a gene: 5. The CDR3 has 11 amino acids. Germline CDR1 and CDR2: MNHEY and SVGEGT. The CDR3 coding sequence is TGTGCCAGCAGCCAGGACAGGGAGGCTTTCTTT. It yields the protein CASSQDREAFF.

The rearrangement uses TRBV5-1 and TRBJ2-7; D is ambiguous. This CDR3 has 13 amino acids. Looked up from germline, CDR1 is SGHRS and CDR2 is YFSETQ. The V gene lost 1 base and the J gene lost 1 base, with 6 bases spanning the gap. The DNA for the CDR3 is TGCGCCAGCAGCTTGACTACGTCCTACGAGCAGTACTTC. Its protein is CASSLTTSYEQYF.

The chain links TRBV4-2 to TRBJ2-5; 14 bases line up with TRBD2. This CDR3 spans 18 amino acids. The V and J ends lost 2 bases and 4 bases, in that order; junction bases with no gene match: 9. CDR1 LGHNA and CDR2 YNFKEQ come from the germline V gene. The CDR3 reads CASSQPGGGLAGGETQYF. CDR3 nucleotides: TGTGCCAGCAGCCAACCCGGTGGAGGACTAGCGGGGGGAGAGACCCAGTACTTC.

This clone was seen just once. The chain links TRBV10-1 to TRBJ2-1; 7 positions match TRBD2. The germline V gene encodes CDR1 WNHNN and CDR2 SYGVQD (reference sequence). Germline trimming cut 5 bases from V and 13 bases from J; bases unmatched to any gene: 5. The length of the CDR3 is 11 residues. The CDR3 sequence is CASSLAAGQFF. The CDR3 bases are TGCGCCAGCAGTCTAGCGGCGGGCCAGTTCTTC.

This clone was observed a handful of times. The V call is TRBV19, the J call TRBJ1-5; 7 bases agree with TRBD1. J lost 5 bases, V lost 8 bases, and 15 bases had no gene match. Germline V CDR1 and CDR2: LNHDA, SQIVND (reference sequence). This CDR3 spans 16 amino acids. CDR3 DNA sequence: TGTGCCAGTCATACCGGAAGAGGGACAGTAGATCAGCCCCAGCATTTT. Its translation: CASHTGRGTVDQPQHF.

This clone has a handful of counts. This chain joins TRBV5-1 and TRBJ1-1; no clear D gene. Germline lookup yields CDR1 SGHRS and CDR2 YFSETQ. CDR3 length: 15 amino acids. The V end lost 4 bases, the J end lost 1 base, and 14 bases lay between the germline ends. CDR3 DNA sequence: TGCGCCAGCAGCCCAAATGGAGTGGGGAACACTGAAGCTTTCTTT. Translated, it gives CASSPNGVGNTEAFF.

The chain joins TRBV21-1 to TRBJ2-1; the table's D call of TRBD1 was not tested on the DNA. TRBV21-1 is marked as a pseudogene. There are 15 residues in the CDR3. As DNA, the CDR3 is TGTGCCAGCAGCAAATCAACAGGGCCAAACAATGAGCAGTTCTTC. It translates to CASSKSTGPNNEQFF.

This clone was recorded only once. The rearrangement joins TRBV4-3 to TRBJ2-3, with D uncertain. This CDR3 contains 13 residues. Trimming shortened V by 0 bases and J by 6 bases, and 7 bases separated the two germline ends. In germline, CDR1 is LGHNA, CDR2 YSLEER. The CDR3 nucleotides are TGCGCCAGCAGCCAAGATTTTGCGGATACGCAGTATTTT. Residues: CASSQDFADTQYF.

V usage is TRBV9 and J usage is TRBJ1-1; tentatively, D is TRBD1 (6 bases). Germline V gives CDR1 SGDLS, CDR2 YYNGEE. This CDR3 has 15 amino acids. Trimming took 2 bases from V and 1 from J, leaving 12 bases between them. CDR3 in amino acids: CASSVQGTENTEAFF. The CDR3 nucleotides are TGTGCCAGCAGCGTTCAGGGGACCGAGAACACTGAAGCTTTCTTT.

The rearrangement links TRBV19 to TRBJ2-3, with TRBD2 matching 11 bases. The length of the CDR3 is 12 residues. With V trimmed by 8 bases and J by 6 bases, 1 base remained unmatched. The V gene's germline CDR1 is LNHDA and CDR2 SQIVND (reference sequence). The CDR3 sequence: CASRLAGDTQYF. The CDR3 region has the DNA TGTGCCAGTCGACTAGCGGGGGATACGCAGTATTTT.

This chain links TRBV5-8 with TRBJ2-1; tentatively, D is TRBD2 (6 bases). CDR3 length equals 14 residues. Germline CDR1 and CDR2: SGHTS and YDEGEE. Trimming left V 4 bases short and J 8 bases short, with 16 bases between. The CDR3 DNA sequence: TGTGCCAGCAGCGGGGGGACTCGTCAGCATGAGCAGTTCTTC. The encoded protein is CASSGGTRQHEQFF.

This chain links TRBV11-2 with TRBJ1-1; unclear D gene. Trimming shortened V by 11 bases and J by 0 bases, and 10 bases separated the two germline ends. Germline V gene data show CDR1 as SGHAT and CDR2 as FQNNGV. The length of the CDR3 is 12 residues. CDR3 residues: CASTGMNTEAFF. For the CDR3, the DNA is TGTGCCTCAACGGGGATGAACACTGAAGCTTTCTTT.

In its sample, this clone was seen once. The rearrangement uses TRBV19 and TRBJ2-6, with TRBD1 matching 7 bases. V dropped 6 bases and J dropped 7; count of bases not matched to a gene: 9. CDR3 length: 15 residues. CDR1 and CDR2 (germline): LNHDA, SQIVND (reference sequence). This CDR3 reads CASRETGNYANVLTF. Written as DNA, the CDR3 is TGTGCCAGTAGGGAGACAGGGAACTATGCCAACGTCCTGACTTTC.

The chain joins TRBV4-2 to TRBJ1-2, with a tentative D call TRBD1 (5 bases). Trimming removed 0 bases from V and 12 bases from J, with 11 bases in between. This CDR3 contains 12 residues. Germline V lookup: CDR1 LGHNA, CDR2 YNFKEQ. The CDR3, as DNA: TGTGCCAGCAGCCAAGATCTCCCAGGGCACACCTTC. Its protein product is CASSQDLPGHTF.

The rearrangement joins TRBV7-9 to TRBJ2-7; 11 bases agree with TRBD1. This CDR3 comprises 17 residues. CDR1 is SEHNR and CDR2 is FQNEAQ in the germline V gene (reference sequence). Losses at the gene ends were 4 bases for V and 6 bases for J; bases not matched to a gene: 14. The CDR3 loop is CASSSPGMDRGLGEQYF. The CDR3 nucleotides read TGTGCCAGCAGCTCCCCGGGAATGGACAGGGGGCTGGGCGAGCAGTACTTC.